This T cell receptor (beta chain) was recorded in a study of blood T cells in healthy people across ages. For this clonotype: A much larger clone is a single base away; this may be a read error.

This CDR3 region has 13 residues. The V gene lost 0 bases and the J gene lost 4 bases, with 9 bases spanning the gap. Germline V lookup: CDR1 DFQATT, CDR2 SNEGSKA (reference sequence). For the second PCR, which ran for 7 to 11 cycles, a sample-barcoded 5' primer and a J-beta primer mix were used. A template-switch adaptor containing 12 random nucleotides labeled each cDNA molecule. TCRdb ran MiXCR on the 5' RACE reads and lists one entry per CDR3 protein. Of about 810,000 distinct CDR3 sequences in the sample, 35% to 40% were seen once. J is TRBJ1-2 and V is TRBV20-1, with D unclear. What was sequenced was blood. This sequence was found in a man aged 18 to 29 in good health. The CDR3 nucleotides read TGCAGTGCTAGAGACACACTTAGCTATGGCTACACCTTC. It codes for CSARDTLSYGYTF.